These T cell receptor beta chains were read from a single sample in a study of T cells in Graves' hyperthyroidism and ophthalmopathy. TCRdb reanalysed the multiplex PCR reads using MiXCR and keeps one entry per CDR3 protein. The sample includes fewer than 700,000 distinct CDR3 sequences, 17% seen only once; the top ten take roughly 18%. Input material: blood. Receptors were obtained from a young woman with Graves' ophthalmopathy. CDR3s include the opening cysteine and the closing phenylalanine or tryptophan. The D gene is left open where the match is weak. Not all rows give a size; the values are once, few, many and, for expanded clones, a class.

DNA: TGCAGTGCGGACATTCCGGGACCGCTCAATCAGCCCCAGCATTTT; CDR3: CSADIPGPLNQPQHF; J: TRBJ1-5; D: -; V: TRBV20-1; size: many; length: 15
DNA: TGTGCCAGCAGTCCCCCAATAGCGGGAGGTACCTACGAGCAGTACTTC; CDR3: CASSPPIAGGTYEQYF; J: TRBJ2-7; D: TRBD2; V: TRBV28; size: many; length: 16
DNA: TGTGCCACCAGTGGGAGTACAGGGAGGGAGCAGTTCTTC; CDR3: CATSGSTGREQFF; J: TRBJ2-1; D: -; V: TRBV24-1; size: -; length: 13
DNA: TGTGCCTGGAGTGTATCCTGGGGCTACACCTTC; CDR3: CAWSVSWGYTF; J: TRBJ1-2; D: -; V: TRBV30; size: -; length: 11
DNA: TGTGCCAGCAGCTTAGATGTGGACTATCAGCAGTTCTTC; CDR3: CASSLDVDYQQFF; J: TRBJ2-1; D: -; V: TRBV7-9; size: few; length: 13
DNA: TGTGCCTGGCTTGACTCCCCCGGTGAGCAGTTCTTC; CDR3: CAWLDSPGEQFF; J: TRBJ2-1; D: -; V: TRBV30; size: many; length: 12
DNA: TGTGCCAGCAGCCTAGGGAGGGAGCCCCGACAAGAGACCCAGTACTTC; CDR3: CASSLGREPRQETQYF; J: TRBJ2-5; D: TRBD2; V: TRBV7-9; size: -; length: 16
DNA: TGTGCCAGCAGTTCGCGGGAGTCCGACTACAATGAGCAGTTCTTC; CDR3: CASSSRESDYNEQFF; J: TRBJ2-1; D: TRBD2; V: TRBV6-2/TRBV6-3; size: many; length: 15
DNA: TGTGCCAGCAGCTGGACTAGAGATCCCTACGAGCAGTACTTC; CDR3: CASSWTRDPYEQYF; J: TRBJ2-7; D: TRBD2; V: TRBV27; size: few; length: 14
DNA: TGTGCCAGCAGCTTAGGAGGGGGGGGAGGTTGGGAGACCCAGTACTTC; CDR3: CASSLGGGGGWETQYF; J: TRBJ2-5; D: -; V: TRBV11-2; size: few; length: 16
DNA: TGTGCCAGCAGTTACCCCGGGACAGGGTACACTGAAGCTTTCTTT; CDR3: CASSYPGTGYTEAFF; J: TRBJ1-1; D: TRBD1; V: TRBV6-5; size: few; length: 15
DNA: TGCGCCAGCAGCCATATGTCAGCGGGAGGGAATGAGCAGTTCTTC; CDR3: CASSHMSAGGNEQFF; J: TRBJ2-1; D: TRBD2; V: TRBV4-1; size: -; length: 15
DNA: TGCAGTGCCGGGACCGACCCCTCTAGCACAGATACGCAGTATTTT; CDR3: CSAGTDPSSTDTQYF; J: TRBJ2-3; D: -; V: TRBV29-1; size: many; length: 15
DNA: TGTGCCAGCAGCCCGGGGACAGCTAACTATGGCTACACCTTC; CDR3: CASSPGTANYGYTF; J: TRBJ1-2; D: TRBD1; V: TRBV28; size: many; length: 14
DNA: TGCGCCAGCAGCTTGGAACGGGGCCATCCCTACGAGCAGTACTTC; CDR3: CASSLERGHPYEQYF; J: TRBJ2-7; D: -; V: TRBV5-1; size: few; length: 15
DNA: TGTGCCAGCAATACGTACACTGAAGCTTTCTTT; CDR3: CASNTYTEAFF; J: TRBJ1-1; D: -; V: TRBV2; size: -; length: 11
DNA: TGTGCCAGCAGCCCCCGCGGGGGGGGCGAGGGGGAGCTGTTTTTT; CDR3: CASSPRGGGEGELFF; J: TRBJ2-2; D: TRBD2; V: TRBV9; size: -; length: 15
DNA: TGTGCCAGCAGTGCAGGGAACTATGGCTACACCTTC; CDR3: CASSAGNYGYTF; J: TRBJ1-2; D: -; V: TRBV2; size: many; length: 12
DNA: TGTGCCAGCAGTTTAGGGCTCCGCCAGCCCCAGCATTTT; CDR3: CASSLGLRQPQHF; J: TRBJ1-5; D: -; V: TRBV12-3/TRBV12-4; size: -; length: 13
DNA: TGTGCCAGCAGTTTATTAGGGACCCCCGGGACCGGGGAGCTGTTTTTT; CDR3: CASSLLGTPGTGELFF; J: TRBJ2-2; D: -; V: TRBV28; size: many; length: 16
DNA: TGTGCCGGCAGCTTGGAGGGGGGGGCAACTAATGAAAAACTGTTTTTT; CDR3: CAGSLEGGATNEKLFF; J: TRBJ1-4; D: -; V: TRBV5-5; size: few; length: 16
DNA: TGTGCCAGCAGCGTAGGGGACGGGACAGCGTTTGGTGGCTACACCTTC; CDR3: CASSVGDGTAFGGYTF; J: TRBJ1-2; D: TRBD1; V: TRBV9; size: few; length: 16
DNA: TGTGCCAGCAGTTTATTCGGGGGTTCCGTTAGGCAGCCCCAGCATTTT; CDR3: CASSLFGGSVRQPQHF; J: TRBJ1-5; D: -; V: TRBV28; size: many; length: 16
DNA: TGTGCCAGCAGTTACTCGCGGGGCAACTCCTACAATGAGCAGTTCTTC; CDR3: CASSYSRGNSYNEQFF; J: TRBJ2-1; D: -; V: TRBV6-2/TRBV6-3; size: -; length: 16
DNA: TGCAGTGCTAGAGGAGGTGGGACTAGCGGGAGCGGCGAGCAGTACTTC; CDR3: CSARGGGTSGSGEQYF; J: TRBJ2-7; D: TRBD2; V: TRBV20-1; size: once; length: 16
DNA: TGTGCCAGCAGTGAAGGCAGAGCTGAAGCTTTCTTT; CDR3: CASSEGRAEAFF; J: TRBJ1-1; D: -; V: TRBV6-1; size: many; length: 12
DNA: TGCGCCAGCAGCTCCGTCGGACTAGCGGGTTCAGAGACCCAGTACTTC; CDR3: CASSSVGLAGSETQYF; J: TRBJ2-5; D: TRBD2; V: TRBV5-1; size: -; length: 16
DNA: TGTGCCAGCAGCCTGAAGGTAAATGAGCAGTTCTTC; CDR3: CASSLKVNEQFF; J: TRBJ2-1; D: -; V: TRBV3-1; size: many; length: 12
DNA: TGCGCCAGCAGCCGATACCAGGTGTACCAAGAGACCCAGTACTTC; CDR3: CASSRYQVYQETQYF; J: TRBJ2-5; D: -; V: TRBV5-1; size: many; length: 15
DNA: TGTGCCAGCAGTCCCCTGCCGGGACAGGGGCCGCAAGAGACCCAGTACTTC; CDR3: CASSPLPGQGPQETQYF; J: TRBJ2-5; D: TRBD1; V: TRBV28; size: many; length: 17
DNA: TGTGCCAGTAGTACACACACTGGACAGGTCAATCAGCCCCAGCATTTT; CDR3: CASSTHTGQVNQPQHF; J: TRBJ1-5; D: TRBD1; V: TRBV19; size: many; length: 16
DNA: TGTGCCAGCATTCGGACAGCGAATATGAACACTGAAGCTTTCTTT; CDR3: CASIRTANMNTEAFF; J: TRBJ1-1; D: -; V: TRBV12-3/TRBV12-4; size: many; length: 15
DNA: TGTGCCAGCAGTTCCCACATCCGGACTGAAGCTTTCTTT; CDR3: CASSSHIRTEAFF; J: TRBJ1-1; D: -; V: TRBV12-3/TRBV12-4; size: many; length: 13
DNA: TGTGCCTGGAGAGGTGTGTCAGGAGAAAGCTCCTACGAGCAGTACTTC; CDR3: CAWRGVSGESSYEQYF; J: TRBJ2-7; D: -; V: TRBV30; size: -; length: 16
DNA: TGTGTCAGCACCCTGAGCACTGAAGCTTTCTTT; CDR3: CVSTLSTEAFF; J: TRBJ1-1; D: -; V: TRBV2; size: -; length: 11
DNA: TGTGCCAGCAGCACGGGACTAGCGGGGGGGGTCCAGGAGACCCAGTACTTC; CDR3: CASSTGLAGGVQETQYF; J: TRBJ2-5; D: TRBD2; V: TRBV11-2; size: -; length: 17
DNA: TGTGCCAGCAGTAGGACAGTAGCTAACTATGGCTACACCTTC; CDR3: CASSRTVANYGYTF; J: TRBJ1-2; D: -; V: TRBV9; size: few; length: 14
DNA: TGTGCCAGCAGCTTAGACCTACAGGGAAATCAGCCCCAGCATTTT; CDR3: CASSLDLQGNQPQHF; J: TRBJ1-5; D: -; V: TRBV7-9; size: -; length: 15
DNA: TGTGCCAGCAGTTTCGGAGGATCTGAAGCTTTCTTT; CDR3: CASSFGGSEAFF; J: TRBJ1-1; D: -; V: TRBV6-2/TRBV6-3; size: many; length: 12
DNA: TGTGCCAGCAGTCCCGAGGGACAGGGGGCTAGTCAGCCCCAGCATTTT; CDR3: CASSPEGQGASQPQHF; J: TRBJ1-5; D: TRBD1; V: TRBV28; size: few; length: 16
DNA: TGTGCCAGCAGCCAAGATAAGGGGCAGGAGACCCAGTACTTC; CDR3: CASSQDKGQETQYF; J: TRBJ2-5; D: -; V: TRBV3-1; size: many; length: 14
DNA: TGTGCCAGCCCCTCGGGGGGGGGTTTCGGCAATCAGCCCCAGCATTTT; CDR3: CASPSGGGFGNQPQHF; J: TRBJ1-5; D: -; V: TRBV27; size: -; length: 16
DNA: TGTGCCAGCAGTTTCAGGTGGGATGAGCAGTTCTTC; CDR3: CASSFRWDEQFF; J: TRBJ2-1; D: -; V: TRBV28; size: many; length: 12
DNA: TGTGCCAGTAGTATTGACGGACAGGGGAGAGATAGATACGCGGAAAAACTGTTTTTT; CDR3: CASSIDGQGRDRYAEKLFF; J: TRBJ1-4; D: TRBD1; V: TRBV19; size: -; length: 19
DNA: TGTGCCAGCAGCCCCCGACTAGCGGGGGCCCTTAGCACAGATACGCAGTATTTT; CDR3: CASSPRLAGALSTDTQYF; J: TRBJ2-3; D: TRBD2; V: TRBV11-2; size: many; length: 18
DNA: TGTGCCAGCAGCAACGGGGCAGGGAGGGACAATGAGCAGTTCTTC; CDR3: CASSNGAGRDNEQFF; J: TRBJ2-1; D: TRBD2; V: TRBV7-9; size: many; length: 15
DNA: TGTGCCAGCAGAAAAACCAGGGGACGGGGTAATTCACCCCTCCACTTT; CDR3: CASRKTRGRGNSPLHF; J: TRBJ1-6; D: -; V: TRBV5-6; size: once; length: 16